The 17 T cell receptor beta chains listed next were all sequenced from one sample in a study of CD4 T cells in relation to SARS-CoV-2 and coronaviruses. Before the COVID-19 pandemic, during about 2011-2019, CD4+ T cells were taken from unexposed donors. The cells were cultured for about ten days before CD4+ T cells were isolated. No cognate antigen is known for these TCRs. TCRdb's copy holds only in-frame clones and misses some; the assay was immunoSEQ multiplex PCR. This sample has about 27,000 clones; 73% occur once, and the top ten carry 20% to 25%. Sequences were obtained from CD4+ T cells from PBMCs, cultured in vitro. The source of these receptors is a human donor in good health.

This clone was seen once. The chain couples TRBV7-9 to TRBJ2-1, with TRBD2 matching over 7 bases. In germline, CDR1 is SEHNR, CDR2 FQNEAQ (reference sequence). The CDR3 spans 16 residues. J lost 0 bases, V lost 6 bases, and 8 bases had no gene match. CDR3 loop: CASRPRSSGSYNEQFF. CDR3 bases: TGTGCCAGCAGGCCGAGGTCTAGCGGCTCCTACAATGAGCAGTTCTTC.

CDR3 residues: CASSQELRGVDTQYF. In DNA form, the CDR3 reads TGCGCCAGCAGCCAAGAACTCCGGGGTGTAGATACGCAGTATTTT. The chain links TRBV4-1 to TRBJ2-3; TRBD2 might be the D (5 bases). The length of the CDR3 is 15 residues. V was shortened by 0 bases and J by 5 bases, with 12 bases between the two germline ends. CDR1 and CDR2 (germline): MGHRA, YSYEKL.

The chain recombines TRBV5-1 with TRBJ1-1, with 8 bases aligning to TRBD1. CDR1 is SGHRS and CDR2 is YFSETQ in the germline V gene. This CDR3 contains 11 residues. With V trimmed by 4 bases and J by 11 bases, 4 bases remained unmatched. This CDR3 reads CASSMTGEAFF. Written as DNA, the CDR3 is TGCGCCAGCAGCATGACAGGGGAGGCTTTCTTT.

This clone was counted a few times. The CDR3 sequence: CASSWAAEGSTEAFF. The CDR3, as DNA: TGCGCCAGCAGTTGGGCCGCCGAAGGAAGCACTGAAGCTTTCTTT. The rearrangement joins TRBV5-1 to TRBJ1-1; no reliable D call. Looked up from germline, CDR1 is SGHRS and CDR2 is YFSETQ. Trimming removed 5 bases from V and 4 bases from J, with 18 bases in between. The CDR3 length is 15 residues.

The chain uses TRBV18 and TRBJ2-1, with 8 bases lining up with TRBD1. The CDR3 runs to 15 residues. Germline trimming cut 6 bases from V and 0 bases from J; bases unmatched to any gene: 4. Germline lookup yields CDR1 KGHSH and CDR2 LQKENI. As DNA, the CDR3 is TGTGCCAGCTCCCTAGGACAGGGCTCCTACAATGAGCAGTTCTTC. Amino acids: CASSLGQGSYNEQFF.

CDR3 sequence: CASSLGGGYEQYF. Written as DNA, the CDR3 is TGCGCCAGCAGCTTGGGGGGAGGCTACGAGCAGTACTTC. The J gene is TRBJ2-7, the V gene TRBV5-1, with D perhaps TRBD2 (6 bases). The CDR3 is made up of 13 amino acids. In germline, CDR1 is SGHRS, CDR2 YFSETQ. V was cut by 0 bases and J by 3 bases, with 7 bases left in between.

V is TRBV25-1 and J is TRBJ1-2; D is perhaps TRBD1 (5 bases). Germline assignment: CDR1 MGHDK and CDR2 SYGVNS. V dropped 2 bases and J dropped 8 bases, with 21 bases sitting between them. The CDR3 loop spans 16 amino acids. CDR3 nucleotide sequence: TGTGCCAGCAGTGAACAGACGGTAGGAGGGGTAGGAGGCTACACCTTC. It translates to CASSEQTVGGVGGYTF.

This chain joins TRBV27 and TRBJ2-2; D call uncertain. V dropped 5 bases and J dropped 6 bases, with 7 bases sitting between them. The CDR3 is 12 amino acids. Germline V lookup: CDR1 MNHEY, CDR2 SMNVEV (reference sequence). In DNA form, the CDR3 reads TGTGCCAGCAGTCGACTCTCCGGGGAGCTGTTTTTT. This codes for CASSRLSGELFF.

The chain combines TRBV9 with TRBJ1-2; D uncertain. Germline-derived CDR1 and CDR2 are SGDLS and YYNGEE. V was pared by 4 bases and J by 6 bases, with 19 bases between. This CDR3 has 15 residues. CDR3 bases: TGTGCCAGCAGCCCCCTTACGAGGCCGAGGGATGGCTACACCTTC. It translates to CASSPLTRPRDGYTF.

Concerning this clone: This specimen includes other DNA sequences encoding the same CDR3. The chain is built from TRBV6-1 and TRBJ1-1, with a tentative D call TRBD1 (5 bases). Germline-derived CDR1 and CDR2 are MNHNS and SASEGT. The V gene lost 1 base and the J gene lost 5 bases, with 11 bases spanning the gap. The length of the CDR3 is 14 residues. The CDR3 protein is CASSEEGPNTEAFF. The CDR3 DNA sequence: TGTGCCAGCAGTGAAGAGGGACCCAATACTGAAGCTTTCTTT.

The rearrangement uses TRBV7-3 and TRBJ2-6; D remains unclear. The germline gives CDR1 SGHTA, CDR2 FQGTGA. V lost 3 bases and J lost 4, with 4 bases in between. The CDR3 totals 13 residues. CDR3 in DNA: TGTGCCAGCAGCTTTCGGGGGGCCAACGTCCTGACTTTC. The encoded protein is CASSFRGANVLTF.

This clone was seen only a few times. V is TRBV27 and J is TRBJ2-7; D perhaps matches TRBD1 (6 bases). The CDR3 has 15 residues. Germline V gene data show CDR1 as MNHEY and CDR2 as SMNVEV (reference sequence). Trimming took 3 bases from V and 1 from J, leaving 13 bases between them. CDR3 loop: CASSLQGPGSYEQYF. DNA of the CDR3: TGTGCCAGCAGTTTGCAGGGGCCAGGATCCTACGAGCAGTACTTC.

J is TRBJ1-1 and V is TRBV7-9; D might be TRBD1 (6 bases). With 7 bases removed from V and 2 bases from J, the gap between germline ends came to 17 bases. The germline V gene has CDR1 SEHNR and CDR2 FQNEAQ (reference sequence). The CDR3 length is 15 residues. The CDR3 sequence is CASTQAGGPNTEAFF. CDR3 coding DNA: TGTGCCAGCACCCAAGCGGGGGGGCCAAACACTGAAGCTTTCTTT.

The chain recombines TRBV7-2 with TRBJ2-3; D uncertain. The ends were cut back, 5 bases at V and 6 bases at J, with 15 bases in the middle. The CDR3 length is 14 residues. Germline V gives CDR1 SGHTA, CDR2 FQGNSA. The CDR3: CASSPQRQPDTQYF. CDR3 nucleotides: TGTGCCAGCAGCCCCCAACGCCAGCCGGATACGCAGTATTTT.

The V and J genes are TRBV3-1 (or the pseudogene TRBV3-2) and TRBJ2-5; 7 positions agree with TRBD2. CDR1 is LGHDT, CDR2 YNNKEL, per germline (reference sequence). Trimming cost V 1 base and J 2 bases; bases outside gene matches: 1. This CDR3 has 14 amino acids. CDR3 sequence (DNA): TGTGCCAGCAGCCAAGCCGGGAGGCAAGAGACCCAGTACTTC. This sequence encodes CASSQAGRQETQYF.

The CDR3 region is CASSYSVQGAGQPQHF. The CDR3 DNA is TGTGCCAGCAGTTACTCGGTACAGGGGGCAGGTCAGCCCCAGCATTTT. This rearrangement joins TRBV6-5 to TRBJ1-5; 9 bases line up with TRBD1. There are 16 residues in the CDR3. J was trimmed by 6 bases and V by 0 bases; bases with no gene match: 6. The V gene's germline CDR1 is MNHEY and CDR2 SVGAGI.

The CDR3 spells CAWSGPGNNYGYTF. Written as DNA, the CDR3 is TGTGCCTGGAGTGGGCCCGGAAATAACTATGGCTACACCTTC. The chain joins TRBV30 to TRBJ1-2; D is uncertain. The CDR3 runs 14 residues. Trimming shortened V by 1 base and J by 1 base, and 10 bases separated the two germline ends. CDR1 and CDR2 from the germline V gene are GTSNPN and SVGIG (reference sequence).